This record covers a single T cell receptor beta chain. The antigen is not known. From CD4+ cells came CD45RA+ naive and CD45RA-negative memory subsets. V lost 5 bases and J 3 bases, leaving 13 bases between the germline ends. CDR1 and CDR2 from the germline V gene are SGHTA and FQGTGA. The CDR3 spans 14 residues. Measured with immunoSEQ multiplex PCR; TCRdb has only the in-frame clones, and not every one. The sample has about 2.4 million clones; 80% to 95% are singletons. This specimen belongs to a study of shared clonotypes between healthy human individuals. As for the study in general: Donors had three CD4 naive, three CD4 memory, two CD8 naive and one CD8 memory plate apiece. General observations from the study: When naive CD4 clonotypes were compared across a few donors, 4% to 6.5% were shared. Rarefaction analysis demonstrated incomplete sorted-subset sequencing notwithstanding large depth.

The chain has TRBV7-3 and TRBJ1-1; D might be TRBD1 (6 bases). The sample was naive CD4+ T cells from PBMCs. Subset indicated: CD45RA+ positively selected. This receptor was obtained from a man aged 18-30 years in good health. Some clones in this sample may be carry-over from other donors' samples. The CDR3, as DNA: TGTGCCAGCAGCCTCCACCGACAGGACACTGAAGCTTTCTTT. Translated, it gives CASSLHRQDTEAFF.